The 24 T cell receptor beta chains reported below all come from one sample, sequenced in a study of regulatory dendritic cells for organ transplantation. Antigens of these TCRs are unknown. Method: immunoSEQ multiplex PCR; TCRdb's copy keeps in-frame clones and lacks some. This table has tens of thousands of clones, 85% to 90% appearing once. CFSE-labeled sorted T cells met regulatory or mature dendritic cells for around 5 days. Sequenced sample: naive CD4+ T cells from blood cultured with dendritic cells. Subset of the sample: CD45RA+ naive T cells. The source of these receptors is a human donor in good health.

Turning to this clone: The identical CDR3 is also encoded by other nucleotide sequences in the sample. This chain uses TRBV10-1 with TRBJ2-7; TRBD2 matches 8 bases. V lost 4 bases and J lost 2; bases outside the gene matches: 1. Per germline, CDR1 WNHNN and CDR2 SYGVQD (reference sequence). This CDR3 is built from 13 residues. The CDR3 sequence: CASSGGGPYEQYF. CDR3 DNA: TGCGCCAGCAGTGGCGGGGGGCCCTACGAGCAGTACTTC.

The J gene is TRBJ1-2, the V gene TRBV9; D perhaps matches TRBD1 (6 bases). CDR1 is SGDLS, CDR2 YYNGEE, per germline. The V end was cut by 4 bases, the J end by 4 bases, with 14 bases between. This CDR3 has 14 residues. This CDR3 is CASSRRGGLYGYTF. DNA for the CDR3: TGTGCCAGCAGCAGGAGGGGGGGACTCTATGGCTACACCTTC.

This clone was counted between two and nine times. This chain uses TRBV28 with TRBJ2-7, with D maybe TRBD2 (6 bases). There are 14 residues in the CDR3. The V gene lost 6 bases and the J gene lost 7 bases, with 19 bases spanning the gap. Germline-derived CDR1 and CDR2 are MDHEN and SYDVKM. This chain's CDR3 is CASSPSTGAREQYF. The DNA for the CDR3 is TGTGCCAGCAGCCCTTCTACGGGAGCGAGAGAGCAGTACTTC.

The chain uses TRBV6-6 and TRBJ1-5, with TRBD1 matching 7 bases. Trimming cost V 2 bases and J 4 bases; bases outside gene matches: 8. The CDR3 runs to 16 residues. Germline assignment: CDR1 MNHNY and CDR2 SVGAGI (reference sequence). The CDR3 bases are TGTGCCAGCAGTTACCCCACAGGGGCGACGAATCAGCCCCAGCATTTT. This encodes CASSYPTGATNQPQHF.

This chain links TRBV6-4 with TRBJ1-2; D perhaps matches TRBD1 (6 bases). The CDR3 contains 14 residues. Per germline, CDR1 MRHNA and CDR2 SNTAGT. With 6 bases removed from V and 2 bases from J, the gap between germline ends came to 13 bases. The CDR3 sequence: CASRGETGNYGYTF. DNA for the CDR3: TGTGCCAGCAGGGGAGAGACAGGAAACTATGGCTACACCTTC.

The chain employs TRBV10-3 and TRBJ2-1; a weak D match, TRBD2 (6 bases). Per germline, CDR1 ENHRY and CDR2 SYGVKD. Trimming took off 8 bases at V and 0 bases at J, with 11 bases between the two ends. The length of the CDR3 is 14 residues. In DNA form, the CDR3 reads TGTGCCATCGGGGACGGGAGCTCCTACAATGAGCAGTTCTTC. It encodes CAIGDGSSYNEQFF.

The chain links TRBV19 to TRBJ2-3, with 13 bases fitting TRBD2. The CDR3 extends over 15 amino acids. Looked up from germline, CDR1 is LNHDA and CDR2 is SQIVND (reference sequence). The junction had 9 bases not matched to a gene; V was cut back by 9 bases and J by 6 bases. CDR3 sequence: CASQRLAGGPDTQYF. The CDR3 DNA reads TGTGCCAGCCAAAGACTAGCGGGAGGCCCCGATACGCAGTATTTT.

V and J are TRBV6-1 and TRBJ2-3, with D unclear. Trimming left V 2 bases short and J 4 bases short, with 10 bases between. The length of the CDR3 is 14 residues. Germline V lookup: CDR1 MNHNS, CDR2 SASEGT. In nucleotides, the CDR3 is TGTGCCAGCAGTGAAAGAGTAGTCGCAGATACGCAGTATTTT. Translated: CASSERVVADTQYF.

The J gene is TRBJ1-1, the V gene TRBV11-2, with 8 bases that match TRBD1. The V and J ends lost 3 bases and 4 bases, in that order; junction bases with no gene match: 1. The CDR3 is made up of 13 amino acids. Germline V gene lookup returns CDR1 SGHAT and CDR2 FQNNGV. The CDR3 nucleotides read TGTGCCAGCAGCTTTACAGGGGGCACTGAAGCTTTCTTT. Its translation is CASSFTGGTEAFF.

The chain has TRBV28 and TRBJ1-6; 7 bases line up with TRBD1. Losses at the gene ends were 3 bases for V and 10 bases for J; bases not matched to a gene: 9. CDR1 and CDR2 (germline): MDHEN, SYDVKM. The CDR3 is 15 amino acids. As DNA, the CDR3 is TGTGCCAGCAGTTTGTTCACAGGGGTCCAGTCACCCCTCCACTTT. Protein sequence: CASSLFTGVQSPLHF.

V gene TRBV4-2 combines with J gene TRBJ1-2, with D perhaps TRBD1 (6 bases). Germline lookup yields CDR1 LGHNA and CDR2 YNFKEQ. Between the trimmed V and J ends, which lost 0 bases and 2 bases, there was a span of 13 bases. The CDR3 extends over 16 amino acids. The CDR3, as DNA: TGTGCCAGCAGCCAAGATTCTGGGACAAGGAACTATGGCTACACCTTC. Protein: CASSQDSGTRNYGYTF.

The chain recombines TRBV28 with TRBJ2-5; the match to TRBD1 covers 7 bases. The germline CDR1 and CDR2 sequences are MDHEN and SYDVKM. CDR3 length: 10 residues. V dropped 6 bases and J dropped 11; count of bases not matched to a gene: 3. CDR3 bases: TGTGCCAGCAGATCGGACAGGCAGTACTTC. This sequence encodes CASRSDRQYF.

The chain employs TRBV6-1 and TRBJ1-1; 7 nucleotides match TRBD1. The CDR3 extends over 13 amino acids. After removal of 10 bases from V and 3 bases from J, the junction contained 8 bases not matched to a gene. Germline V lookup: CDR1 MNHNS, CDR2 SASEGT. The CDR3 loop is CATHYRGDTEAFF. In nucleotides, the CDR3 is TGTGCCACCCATTACAGGGGTGACACTGAAGCTTTCTTT.

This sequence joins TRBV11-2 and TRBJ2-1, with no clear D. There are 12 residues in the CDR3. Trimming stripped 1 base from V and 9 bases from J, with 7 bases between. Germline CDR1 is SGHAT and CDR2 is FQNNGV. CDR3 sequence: CASSLASGEQFF. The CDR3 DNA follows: TGTGCCAGCAGCTTAGCCTCGGGTGAGCAGTTCTTC.

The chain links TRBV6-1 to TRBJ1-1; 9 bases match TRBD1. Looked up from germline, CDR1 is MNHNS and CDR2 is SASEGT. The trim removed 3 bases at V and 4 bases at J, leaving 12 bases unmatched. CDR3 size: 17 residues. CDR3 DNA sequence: TGTGCCAGCAGTGATTCGGGACAGGGCGGGAGTGGCACTGAAGCTTTCTTT. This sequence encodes CASSDSGQGGSGTEAFF.

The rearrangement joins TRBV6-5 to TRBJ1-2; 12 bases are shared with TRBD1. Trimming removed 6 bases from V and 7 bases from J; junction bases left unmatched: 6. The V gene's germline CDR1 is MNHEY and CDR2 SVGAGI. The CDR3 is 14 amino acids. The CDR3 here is CASSRDRGLVGYTF. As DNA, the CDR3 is TGTGCCAGCAGCCGGGACAGGGGGCTTGTTGGCTACACCTTC.

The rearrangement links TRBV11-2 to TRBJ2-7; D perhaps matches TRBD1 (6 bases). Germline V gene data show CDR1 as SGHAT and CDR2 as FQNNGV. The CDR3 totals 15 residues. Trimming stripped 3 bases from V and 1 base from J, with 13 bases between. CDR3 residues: CASSFRRDKSYEQYF. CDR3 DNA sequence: TGTGCCAGCAGCTTCCGTCGGGACAAGTCCTACGAGCAGTACTTC.

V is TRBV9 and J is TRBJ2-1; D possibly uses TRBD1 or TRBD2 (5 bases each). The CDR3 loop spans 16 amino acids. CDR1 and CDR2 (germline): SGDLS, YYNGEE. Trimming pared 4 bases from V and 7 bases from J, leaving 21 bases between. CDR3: CASSPRGAGSWNEQFF. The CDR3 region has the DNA TGTGCCAGCAGCCCAAGAGGGGCAGGGAGTTGGAATGAGCAGTTCTTC. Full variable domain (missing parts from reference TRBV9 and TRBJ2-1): DSGVTQTPKHLITATGQRVTLRCSPRSGDLSVYWYQQSLDQGLQFLIQYYNGEERAKGNILERFSAQQFPDLHSELNLSSLELGDSALYFCASSPRGAGSWNEQFFGPGTRLTVL.

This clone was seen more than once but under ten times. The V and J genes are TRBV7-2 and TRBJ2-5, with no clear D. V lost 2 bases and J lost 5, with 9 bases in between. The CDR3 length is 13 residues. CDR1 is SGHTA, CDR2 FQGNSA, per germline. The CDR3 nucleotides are TGTGCCAGCAGCTTACCCCACGTGGAGACCCAGTACTTC. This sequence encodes CASSLPHVETQYF.

The CDR3 protein is CASSQGDRRMGELFF. The CDR3 DNA follows: TGCGCCAGCAGCCAAGGGGACCGACGAATGGGGGAGCTGTTTTTT. V usage is TRBV4-3 and J usage is TRBJ2-2, with D perhaps being TRBD1 or TRBD2 (5 bases each). CDR1 is LGHNA and CDR2 is YSLEER in the germline V gene. The CDR3 consists of 15 residues. Between the trimmed V and J ends, which lost 1 base and 8 bases, there was a span of 14 bases.

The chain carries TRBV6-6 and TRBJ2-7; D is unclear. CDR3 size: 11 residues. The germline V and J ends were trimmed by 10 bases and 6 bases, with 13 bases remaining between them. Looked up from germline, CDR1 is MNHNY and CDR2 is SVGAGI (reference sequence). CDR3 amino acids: CATSVETEQYF. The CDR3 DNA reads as TGTGCCACCTCAGTTGAGACCGAGCAGTACTTC.

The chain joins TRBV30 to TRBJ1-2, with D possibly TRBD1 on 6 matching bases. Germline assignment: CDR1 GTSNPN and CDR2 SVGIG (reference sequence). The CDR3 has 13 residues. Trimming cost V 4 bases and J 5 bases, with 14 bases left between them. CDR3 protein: CAWTRAGVYGYTF. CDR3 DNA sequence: TGTGCCTGGACACGAGCAGGGGTTTATGGCTACACCTTC.

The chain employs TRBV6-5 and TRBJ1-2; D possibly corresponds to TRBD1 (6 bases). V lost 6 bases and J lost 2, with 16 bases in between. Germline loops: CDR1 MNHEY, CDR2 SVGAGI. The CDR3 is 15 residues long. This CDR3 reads CASRQPGQGNYGYTF. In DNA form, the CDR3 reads TGTGCCAGCAGACAACCGGGACAAGGCAACTATGGCTACACCTTC.

CDR3 sequence (DNA): TGTGCCAGCAGCTCCACTCGTATTGGGACAGGGAATGAGCAGTTCTTC. Its protein is CASSSTRIGTGNEQFF. This chain joins TRBV7-3 and TRBJ2-1; 9 positions match TRBD1. The CDR3 spans 16 residues. After removal of 4 bases from V and 7 bases from J, the junction contained 11 bases not matched to a gene. Germline CDR1 SGHTA, CDR2 FQGTGA.